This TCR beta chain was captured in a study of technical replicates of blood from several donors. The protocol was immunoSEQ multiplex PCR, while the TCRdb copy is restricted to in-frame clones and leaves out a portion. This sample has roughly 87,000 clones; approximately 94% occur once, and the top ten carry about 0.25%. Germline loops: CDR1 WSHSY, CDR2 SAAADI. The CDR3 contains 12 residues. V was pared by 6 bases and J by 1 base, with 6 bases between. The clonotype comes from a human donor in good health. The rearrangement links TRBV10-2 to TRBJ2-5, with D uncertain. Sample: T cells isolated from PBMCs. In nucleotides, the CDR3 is TGCGCCAGCAGCCCGTCCCAAGAGACCCAGTACTTC. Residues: CASSPSQETQYF.